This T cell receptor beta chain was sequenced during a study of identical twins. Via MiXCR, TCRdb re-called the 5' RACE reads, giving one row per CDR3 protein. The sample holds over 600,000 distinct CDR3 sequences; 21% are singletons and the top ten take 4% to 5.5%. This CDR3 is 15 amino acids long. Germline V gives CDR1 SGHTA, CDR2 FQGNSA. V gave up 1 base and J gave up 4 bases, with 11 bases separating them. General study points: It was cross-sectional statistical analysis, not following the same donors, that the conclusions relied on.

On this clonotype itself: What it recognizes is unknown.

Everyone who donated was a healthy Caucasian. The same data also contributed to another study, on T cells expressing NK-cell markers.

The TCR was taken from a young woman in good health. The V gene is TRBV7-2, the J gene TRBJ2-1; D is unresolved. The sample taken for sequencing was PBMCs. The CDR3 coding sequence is TGTGCCAGCAGCTTAGGCCCCCTGATATACAATGAGCAGTTCTTC. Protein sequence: CASSLGPLIYNEQFF.